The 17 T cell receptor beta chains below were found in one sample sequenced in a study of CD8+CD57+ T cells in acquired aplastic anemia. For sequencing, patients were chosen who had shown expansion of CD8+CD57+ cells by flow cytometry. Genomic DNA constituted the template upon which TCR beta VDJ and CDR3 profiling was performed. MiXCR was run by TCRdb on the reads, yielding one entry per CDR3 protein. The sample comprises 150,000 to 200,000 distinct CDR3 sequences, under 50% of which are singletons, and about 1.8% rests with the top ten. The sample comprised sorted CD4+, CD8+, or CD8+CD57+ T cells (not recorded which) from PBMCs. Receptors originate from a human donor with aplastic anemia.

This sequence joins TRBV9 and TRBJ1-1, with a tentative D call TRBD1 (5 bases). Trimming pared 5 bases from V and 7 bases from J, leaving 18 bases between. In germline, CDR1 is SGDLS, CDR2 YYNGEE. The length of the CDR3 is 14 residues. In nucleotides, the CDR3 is TGTGCCAGCAGTGACATGACACTGGGGGGTGAAGCTTTCTTT. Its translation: CASSDMTLGGEAFF.

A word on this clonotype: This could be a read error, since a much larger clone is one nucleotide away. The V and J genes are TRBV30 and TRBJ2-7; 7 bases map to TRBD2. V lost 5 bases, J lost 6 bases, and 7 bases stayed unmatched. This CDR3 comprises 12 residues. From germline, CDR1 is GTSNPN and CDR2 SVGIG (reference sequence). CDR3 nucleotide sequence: TGTGCCTGGGGTCGGGGGGTCGGCGAGCAGTACTTC. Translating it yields CAWGRGVGEQYF. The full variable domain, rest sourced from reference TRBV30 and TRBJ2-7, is SQTIHQWPATLVQPVGSPLSLECTVEGTSNPNLYWYRQAAGRGLQLLFYSVGIGQISSEVPQNLSASRPQDRQFILSSKKLLLSDSGFYLCAWGRGVGEQYFGPGTRLTVT.

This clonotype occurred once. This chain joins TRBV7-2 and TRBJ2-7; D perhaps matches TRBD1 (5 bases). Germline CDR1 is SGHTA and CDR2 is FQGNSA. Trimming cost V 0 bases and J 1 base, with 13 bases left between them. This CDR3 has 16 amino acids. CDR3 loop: CASSLAGQPLSYEQYF. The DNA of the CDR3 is TGTGCCAGCAGCTTAGCCGGACAACCCCTGTCCTACGAGCAGTACTTC. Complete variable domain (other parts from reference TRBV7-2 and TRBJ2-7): GAGVSQSPSNKVTEKGKDVELRCDPISGHTALYWYRQSLGQGLEFLIYFQGNSAPDKSGLPSDRFSAERTGGSVSTLTIQRTQQEDSAVYLCASSLAGQPLSYEQYFGPGTRLTVT.

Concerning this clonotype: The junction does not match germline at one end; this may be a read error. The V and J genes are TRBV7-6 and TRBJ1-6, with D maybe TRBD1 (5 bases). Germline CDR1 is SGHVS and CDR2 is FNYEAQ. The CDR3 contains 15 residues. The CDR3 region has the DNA TGTGCCAGCTGCTTAGTTCCGGGACCGGATTCACCTCTCCACTTT. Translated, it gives CASCLVPGPDSPLHF.

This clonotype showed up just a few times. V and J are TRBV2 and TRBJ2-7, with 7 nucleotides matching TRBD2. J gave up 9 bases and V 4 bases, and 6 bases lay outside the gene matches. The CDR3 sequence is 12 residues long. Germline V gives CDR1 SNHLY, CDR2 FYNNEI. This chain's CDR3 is CASSATGEGQYF. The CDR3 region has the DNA TGTGCCAGCAGTGCTACGGGGGAGGGGCAGTACTTC.

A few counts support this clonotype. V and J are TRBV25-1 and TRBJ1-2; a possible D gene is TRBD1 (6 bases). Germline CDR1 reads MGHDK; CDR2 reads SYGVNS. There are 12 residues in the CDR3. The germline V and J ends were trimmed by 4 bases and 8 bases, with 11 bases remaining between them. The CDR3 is CASSVAGEGYTF. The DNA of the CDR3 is TGTGCCAGCAGTGTGGCAGGGGAGGGCTACACCTTC.

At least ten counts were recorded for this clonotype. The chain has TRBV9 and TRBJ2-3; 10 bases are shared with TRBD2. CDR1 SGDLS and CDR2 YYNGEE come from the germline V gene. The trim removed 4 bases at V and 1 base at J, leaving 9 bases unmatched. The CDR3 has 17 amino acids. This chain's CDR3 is CASSTNPAGGRTDTQYF. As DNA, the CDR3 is TGTGCCAGCAGCACCAACCCAGCGGGAGGGCGCACAGATACGCAGTATTTT.

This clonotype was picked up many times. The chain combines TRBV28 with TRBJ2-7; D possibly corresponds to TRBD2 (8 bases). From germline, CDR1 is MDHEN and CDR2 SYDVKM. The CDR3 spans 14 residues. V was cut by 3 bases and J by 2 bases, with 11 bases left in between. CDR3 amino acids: CASSFGRGPYEQYF. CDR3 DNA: TGTGCCAGCAGTTTCGGGAGGGGGCCCTACGAGCAGTACTTC.

CDR3 sequence: CASSTRAQVRFGYTF. The CDR3 DNA is TGTGCCAGTAGTACCCGGGCCCAGGTCCGGTTTGGCTACACCTTC. V gene TRBV19 combines with J gene TRBJ1-2; unclear D gene. V was shortened by 4 bases and J by 7 bases, with 19 bases between the two germline ends. This CDR3 contains 15 residues. Looked up from germline, CDR1 is LNHDA and CDR2 is SQIVND (reference sequence).

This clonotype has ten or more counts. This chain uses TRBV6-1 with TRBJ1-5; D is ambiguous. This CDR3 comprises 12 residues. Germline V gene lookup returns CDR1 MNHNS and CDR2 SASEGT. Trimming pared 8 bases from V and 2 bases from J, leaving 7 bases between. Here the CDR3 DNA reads TGTGCCAGCTCAGAGCGCAATCAGCCCCAGCATTTT. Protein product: CASSERNQPQHF.

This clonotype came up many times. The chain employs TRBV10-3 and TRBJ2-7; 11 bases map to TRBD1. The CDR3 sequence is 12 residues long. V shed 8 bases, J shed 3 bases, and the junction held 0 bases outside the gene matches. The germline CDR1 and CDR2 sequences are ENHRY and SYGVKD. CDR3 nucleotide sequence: TGTGCCATCGGGACAGGGGGCTACGAGCAGTACTTC. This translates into CAIGTGGYEQYF.

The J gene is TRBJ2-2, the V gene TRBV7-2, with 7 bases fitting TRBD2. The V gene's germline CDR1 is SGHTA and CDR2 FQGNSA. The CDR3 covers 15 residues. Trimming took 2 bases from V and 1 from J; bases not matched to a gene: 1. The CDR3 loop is CASSLQRGNTGELFF. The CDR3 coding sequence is TGTGCCAGCAGCTTACAGCGGGGGAACACCGGGGAGCTGTTTTTT.

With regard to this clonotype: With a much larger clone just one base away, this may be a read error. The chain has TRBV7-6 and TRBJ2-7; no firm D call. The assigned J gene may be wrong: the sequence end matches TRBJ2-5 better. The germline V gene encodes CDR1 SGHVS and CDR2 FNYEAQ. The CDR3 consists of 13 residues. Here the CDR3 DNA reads TGTGCCAGCAGCTTAATCAGACAAGAGACCCAGTACTTC. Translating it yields CASSLIRQETQYF.

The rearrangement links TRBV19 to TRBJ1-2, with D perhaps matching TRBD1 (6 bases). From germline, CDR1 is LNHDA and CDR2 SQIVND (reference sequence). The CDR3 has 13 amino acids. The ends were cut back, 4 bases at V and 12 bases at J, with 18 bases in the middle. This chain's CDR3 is CASSTPPPGGHTF. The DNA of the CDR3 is TGTGCCAGTAGTACTCCTCCTCCTGGGGGCCACACCTTC.

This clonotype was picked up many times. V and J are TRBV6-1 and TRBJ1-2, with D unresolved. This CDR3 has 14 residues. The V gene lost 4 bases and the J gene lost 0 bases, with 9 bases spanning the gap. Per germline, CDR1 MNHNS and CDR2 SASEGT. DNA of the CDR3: TGTGCCAGCAGTGCCTTTAGAGCTAACTATGGCTACACCTTC. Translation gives CASSAFRANYGYTF.

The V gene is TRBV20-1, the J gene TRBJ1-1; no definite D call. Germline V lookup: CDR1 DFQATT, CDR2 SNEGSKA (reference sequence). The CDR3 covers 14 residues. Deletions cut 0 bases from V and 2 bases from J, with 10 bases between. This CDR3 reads CSARERPFNTEAFF. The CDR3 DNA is TGCAGTGCTAGAGAGAGACCGTTTAACACTGAAGCTTTCTTT.

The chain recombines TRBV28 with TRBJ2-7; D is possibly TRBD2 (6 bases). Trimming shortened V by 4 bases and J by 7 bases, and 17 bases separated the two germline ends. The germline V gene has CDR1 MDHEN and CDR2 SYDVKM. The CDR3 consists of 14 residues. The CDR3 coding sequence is TGTGCCAGCAGTTCCCCTGGGACTGGTGGAGAGCAGTACTTC. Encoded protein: CASSSPGTGGEQYF. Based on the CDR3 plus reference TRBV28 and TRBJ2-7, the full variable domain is DVKVTQSSRYLVKRTGEKVFLECVQDMDHENMFWYRQDPGLGLRLIYFSYDVKMKEKGDIPEGYSVSREKKERFSLILESASTNQTSMYLCASSSPGTGGEQYFGPGTRLTVT.